These 20 T cell receptor beta chains share one sample of origin, sequenced in a study of OX40 agonist ivuxolimab in advanced cancers. Clones were read by immunoSEQ multiplex PCR, and TCRdb kept only the in-frame ones, dropping some. In the table there are under 150,000 clones, 90% of which are singletons. The material sequenced was CD4+ or CD8+ T cells sorted from blood, taken in a trial of the OX40 agonist ivuxolimab. The receptor set was obtained from an adult with an advanced solid tumor such as melanoma, head and neck, liver or kidney cancer.

The chain has TRBV9 and TRBJ2-5, with TRBD1 matching 7 bases. The J call may be in error: the DNA end matches TRBJ2-7 better. The CDR3 totals 14 residues. From germline, CDR1 is SGDLS and CDR2 YYNGEE. The CDR3 DNA reads as TGTGCCAGCAGCGTAGGGACAGGAAACTACGAGCAGTACTTC. It yields the protein CASSVGTGNYEQYF.

This sequence joins TRBV28 and TRBJ1-2; TRBD1 matches at 7 bases. CDR3 length: 12 amino acids. Unmatched junction bases numbered 5, after V lost 5 bases and J lost 8 bases. Per germline, CDR1 MDHEN and CDR2 SYDVKM. The CDR3 reads CASSRQGGGYTF. CDR3 nucleotide sequence: TGTGCCAGCAGTCGGCAGGGGGGAGGCTACACCTTC.

The genes are TRBV19 and TRBJ1-2, with a weak D call TRBD1 (6 bases). Germline V CDR1 and CDR2: LNHDA, SQIVND (reference sequence). The V end was cut by 7 bases, the J end by 2 bases, with 20 bases between. The CDR3 is 16 amino acids. The CDR3, as DNA: TGTGCCAGTACTCTAGGACAGTCCCGGACCAACTATGGCTACACCTTC. Protein product: CASTLGQSRTNYGYTF. The full variable domain, with the rest looked up from reference TRBV19 and TRBJ1-2, is DGGITQSPKYLFRKEGQNVTLSCEQNLNHDAMYWYRQDPGQGLRLIYYSQIVNDFQKGDIAEGYSVSREKKESFPLTVTSAQKNPTAFYLCASTLGQSRTNYGYTFGSGTRLTVV.

The chain employs TRBV28 and TRBJ1-2, with 7 nucleotides matching TRBD1. Germline trimming cut 3 bases from V and 8 bases from J; bases unmatched to any gene: 9. Looked up from germline, CDR1 is MDHEN and CDR2 is SYDVKM. The CDR3 consists of 14 residues. CDR3 loop: CASSFSTGRKGYTF. CDR3 bases: TGTGCCAGCAGTTTCTCGACAGGGAGAAAAGGCTACACCTTC.

This chain uses TRBV20-1 with TRBJ1-1; D not certain. The CDR3 has 11 amino acids. Germline V gene sequence: CDR1 DFQATT, CDR2 SNEGSKA (reference sequence). Trimming pared 5 bases from V and 5 bases from J, leaving 9 bases between. The CDR3 loop is CSASSETEAFF. The CDR3 DNA reads as TGCAGTGCTTCAAGCGAGACTGAAGCTTTCTTT.

The gene calls are TRBV2 and TRBJ2-7, with TRBD1 identical over 7 bases. CDR3 length equals 15 residues. The germline V gene has CDR1 SNHLY and CDR2 FYNNEI. The J segment lost 3 bases and the V segment lost 8 bases, leaving 13 bases of the junction unmatched. CDR3: CASQGVWAAGYEQYF. The CDR3, as DNA: TGTGCCAGCCAGGGGGTGTGGGCTGCGGGCTACGAGCAGTACTTC.

This clone was observed once. The chain combines TRBV5-4 with TRBJ2-1; no clear D gene. The CDR3 runs 15 residues. Germline CDR1 reads SGHNT; CDR2 reads YYREEE (reference sequence). The V gene lost 3 bases and the J gene lost 0 bases, with 10 bases spanning the gap. Here the CDR3 reads CASSSLPSSYNEQFF. The DNA of the CDR3 is TGTGCCAGCAGCTCCCTCCCTAGCTCCTACAATGAGCAGTTCTTC.

The sample holds one count of this clone. The chain combines TRBV7-8 with TRBJ1-1, with a weak D call TRBD1 (5 bases). This CDR3 contains 16 residues. Trimming shortened V by 1 base and J by 4 bases, and 16 bases separated the two germline ends. Germline V lookup: CDR1 SGHVS, CDR2 FQNEAQ. Here the CDR3 reads CASSLEGQGWSTEAFF. CDR3 bases: TGTGCCAGCAGCTTAGAGGGTCAGGGCTGGAGCACTGAAGCTTTCTTT.

V and J are TRBV9 and TRBJ2-3, with D uncertain. CDR1 is SGDLS, CDR2 YYNGEE, per germline. V lost 1 base to trimming and J lost 0 bases, with 18 bases between them. This CDR3 comprises 18 residues. For the CDR3, the DNA is TGTGCCAGCAGCGTACGAGACGTATATTCCTCTAGCACAGATACGCAGTATTTT. Translation gives CASSVRDVYSSSTDTQYF.

The chain couples TRBV9 to TRBJ1-6; D gene ambiguous. V lost 4 bases and J 8 bases, leaving 7 bases between the germline ends. Per germline, CDR1 SGDLS and CDR2 YYNGEE. This CDR3 comprises 12 residues. DNA for the CDR3: TGTGCCAGCAGCAATTTAGATTCACCCCTCCACTTT. This translates into CASSNLDSPLHF. Looking up the rest from reference TRBV9 and TRBJ1-6 gives the full variable domain: DSGVTQTPKHLITATGQRVTLRCSPRSGDLSVYWYQQSLDQGLQFLIQYYNGEERAKGNILERFSAQQFPDLHSELNLSSLELGDSALYFCASSNLDSPLHFGNGTRLTVT.

This chain links TRBV19 with TRBJ2-7, with D hard to call. V was cut by 4 bases and J by 0 bases, with 10 bases left in between. Germline V lookup: CDR1 LNHDA, CDR2 SQIVND (reference sequence). This CDR3 has 14 residues. This chain's CDR3 is CASSTAPHSYEQYF. CDR3 bases: TGTGCCAGTAGTACGGCCCCACACTCCTACGAGCAGTACTTC. Combining the CDR3 with reference TRBV19 and TRBJ2-7 gives the whole variable domain DGGITQSPKYLFRKEGQNVTLSCEQNLNHDAMYWYRQDPGQGLRLIYYSQIVNDFQKGDIAEGYSVSREKKESFPLTVTSAQKNPTAFYLCASSTAPHSYEQYFGPGTRLTVT.

A few counts support this clone. V is TRBV7-3 and J is TRBJ2-3; 7 nucleotides agree with TRBD2. This CDR3 comprises 15 residues. V trimming: 6 bases; J trimming: 0 bases; junction bases outside the gene matches: 6. The V gene's germline CDR1 is SGHTA and CDR2 FQGTGA. This CDR3 reads CASSLAGRSTDTQYF. Written as DNA, the CDR3 is TGTGCCAGCAGTTTAGCGGGTCGTAGCACAGATACGCAGTATTTT. The full variable domain, its missing parts supplied by reference TRBV7-3 and TRBJ2-3, is GAGVSQTPSNKVTEKGKYVELRCDPISGHTALYWYRQSLGQGPEFLIYFQGTGAADDSGLPNDRFFAVRPEGSVSTLKIQRTERGDSAVYLCASSLAGRSTDTQYFGPGTRLTVL.

V is TRBV18 and J is TRBJ1-2; D gene uncertain. Germline CDR1 reads KGHSH; CDR2 reads LQKENI. The length of the CDR3 is 15 residues. The V and J ends lost 1 base and 0 bases respectively, with 9 bases between them. The CDR3 region is CASSPRQGPNYGYTF. CDR3 coding DNA: TGTGCCAGCTCACCACGACAAGGCCCTAACTATGGCTACACCTTC.

Points on this clone: Mismatch with germline at one junction end may stem from a read error. This sequence joins TRBV29-1 and TRBJ2-1; the match to TRBD1 covers 9 bases. Germline loops: CDR1 SQVTM, CDR2 ANQGSEA. The CDR3 covers 15 residues. This chain's CDR3 is CSVDENRGRQGNRVF. The DNA for the CDR3 is TGCAGCGTTGATGAGAACAGGGGGCGACAGGGAAATAGGGTCTTC.

This clone was observed once. The CDR3 nucleotides read TGTGCCAGCGGATGGACAGGGGTGGGCAATCAGCCCCAGCATTTT. Protein: CASGWTGVGNQPQHF. The chain joins TRBV7-2 to TRBJ1-5; 9 positions agree with TRBD1. J gave up 2 bases and V 8 bases, and 7 bases lay outside the gene matches. The CDR3 runs to 15 residues. Germline values: CDR1 SGHTA, CDR2 FQGNSA.

The V gene is TRBV28, the J gene TRBJ1-6; no definite D call. Germline V gene sequence: CDR1 MDHEN, CDR2 SYDVKM. Trimming took 6 bases from V and 10 from J, leaving 10 bases between them. The CDR3 has 12 amino acids. The DNA for the CDR3 is TGTGCCAGCAGGGGGAGTTGGTCACCCCTCCACTTT. Its translation: CASRGSWSPLHF. The full variable domain, completed using reference TRBV28 and TRBJ1-6, is DVKVTQSSRYLVKRTGEKVFLECVQDMDHENMFWYRQDPGLGLRLIYFSYDVKMKEKGDIPEGYSVSREKKERFSLILESASTNQTSMYLCASRGSWSPLHFGNGTRLTVT.

CDR3 nucleotides: TGTGCCATTGACCTCTTCGGGGGTGAGCAGTTCTTC. Protein: CAIDLFGGEQFF. V and J are TRBV28 and TRBJ2-1, with D possibly matching TRBD2 (6 bases). Per germline, CDR1 MDHEN and CDR2 SYDVKM. The CDR3 totals 12 residues. Trimming pared 10 bases from V and 9 bases from J, leaving 16 bases between.

The chain joins TRBV7-2 to TRBJ1-4; TRBD1 is a possible D gene (6 bases). The CDR3 runs to 15 residues. Germline CDR1 SGHTA, CDR2 FQGNSA. Deletions cut 7 bases from V and 8 bases from J, with 20 bases between. This CDR3 reads CASNLAVQGGEKLFF. CDR3 DNA sequence: TGTGCCAGCAACCTAGCGGTACAGGGTGGAGAAAAACTGTTTTTT. Drawing the rest from reference TRBV7-2 and TRBJ1-4, the complete variable domain is GAGVSQSPSNKVTEKGKDVELRCDPISGHTALYWYRQSLGQGLEFLIYFQGNSAPDKSGLPSDRFSAERTGGSVSTLTIQRTQQEDSAVYLCASNLAVQGGEKLFFGSGTQLSVL.

This clone was detected once. The chain recombines TRBV20-1 with TRBJ2-5; D is possibly TRBD1 (5 bases). CDR3 length equals 11 residues. V was pared by 6 bases and J by 4 bases, with 9 bases between. Germline V lookup: CDR1 DFQATT, CDR2 SNEGSKA (reference sequence). The CDR3 reads CSAKGRETQYF. CDR3 nucleotide sequence: TGCAGTGCGAAGGGGCGAGAGACCCAGTACTTC.

V usage is TRBV28 and J usage is TRBJ2-1; 7 bases are a match to TRBD2. The CDR3 spans 16 residues. Trimming at V came to 3 bases and at J to 5 bases, leaving 10 bases not matched to a gene. The germline gives CDR1 MDHEN, CDR2 SYDVKM. CDR3 in amino acids: CASSLPGTTSNNEQFF. The CDR3 bases are TGTGCCAGCAGTTTGCCCGGGACTACCAGCAACAATGAGCAGTTCTTC. Full variable domain (missing parts from reference TRBV28 and TRBJ2-1): DVKVTQSSRYLVKRTGEKVFLECVQDMDHENMFWYRQDPGLGLRLIYFSYDVKMKEKGDIPEGYSVSREKKERFSLILESASTNQTSMYLCASSLPGTTSNNEQFFGPGTRLTVL.